Included here is one TCR beta chain sequence, with context. Its antigen is unknown. Qualities for individual bases were not recorded, and no much larger clone is one base off. The immunoSEQ Assay, a bias-controlled multiplex PCR, was used to amplify TCRbeta CDR3 regions from genomic DNA. The source study handled its data this way. Nucleated cell counts per sample were estimated from amplification of reference gene primers within the assay. To quantify the absolute abundance of each unique TCRbeta CDR3 rearrangement, sequence reads were collapsed and filtered. Productive Simpson clonality was computed per sample as the square root of Simpson's diversity index over productive rearrangements. This is the immuneACCESS table as TCRdb keeps it, with only in-frame sequences that have V and J called. A part of the clones is gone; compared with another copy, unresolved V genes explain less than half, and the rest is unexplained. V and J calls and clone size are given by that table; D and trimming were obtained from the DNA. The sample yields more than 70,000 clones; more than 75% were counted once. Around 5% of the sample is in the top ten clones.

These data are taken from a study of blood T cell repertoires in COVID-19 (TCRdb year 2020). Looking at the study overall: Samples covering the acute and convalescent phases of COVID-19 were provided by collaborators in the United States, Italy and Spain. The samples were drawn from two sources: the first 160 participants of the ongoing ImmuneRACE study, and 1,200 or so subjects contributed by 6 global collaborators. The repertoires were made available in a free public database intended to serve as a resource for research on the immune response to SARS-CoV-2. HLA class I and class II types, where available, came from metadata supplied by the sample provider rather than from assay-based typing. The material from the prospective study consisted of cDNA or gDNA derived from T cells, B-cell-depleted T cells, or PBMCs. The dataset comprised deeply sampled blood TCRbeta repertoires from subjects exposed to, actively infected with, or recovered from COVID-19. Sample metadata almost always included a de-identified subject ID, COVID-19 status, age in years and sex.

The collaborating institutions used their own protocols to collect whole blood in K2EDTA tubes. For TCRbeta analysis, collaborators shipped samples as frozen whole blood, isolated PBMCs, or DNA extracted from either of those sample types. Results and caveats for the whole study, not just this receptor: The quantity of clinical and demographic metadata differed by source and by participant and was supplied without curation.

Between the V and J ends, shortened by 1 base and 5 bases respectively, the junction contains 12 bases. The CDR3 covers 14 residues, taking in both the cysteine and the phenylalanine. CDR3 DNA only is kept here, 42 bases in frame from base 1. The CDR1 and CDR2 encoded by the germline V gene are MNHNS and SASEGT. The sequenced sample consisted of peripheral blood. This receptor was identified in a man aged 45-65 years with active or convalescent COVID-19. The sequence is built from TRBV6-1 and TRBJ2-7; TRBD2 is possibly the D segment (5 matching bases). The DNA sequence is TGTGCCAGCAGTGAAGGCTCGGCGGGTAACGAGCAGTACTTC. This translates into CASSEGSAGNEQYF.